Listed below are T cell receptor beta chains from one sample, sequenced in a study of CD8 T cells in ankylosing spondylitis. TCRdb analysed the 5' RACE reads with MiXCR anew, one entry per CDR3 protein. The sample consists of 220,000 or so distinct CDR3 sequences, roughly a tenth of them appearing once. Sequencing was performed on blood, either unsorted or a sorted T cell fraction (not recorded which). All receptors come from a male donor with ankylosing spondylitis or in good health (not recorded which). The CDR3 runs from the conserved cysteine through the conserved F or W. Fields, in order: CDR3 length, V gene, J gene, CDR3 protein.

CDR3 length: 13; V gene: TRBV28; J gene: TRBJ2-5; CDR3 protein: CASSPPALWTQYF
CDR3 length: 15; V gene: TRBV5-1; J gene: TRBJ2-3; CDR3 protein: CASKLVAEGTDTQYF
CDR3 length: 15; V gene: TRBV12-3/TRBV12-4; J gene: TRBJ1-1; CDR3 protein: CASSDWGVMNTEAFF
CDR3 length: 16; V gene: TRBV7-8; J gene: TRBJ2-1; CDR3 protein: CASSLELSGLADEQFF
CDR3 length: 15; V gene: TRBV12-3/TRBV12-4; J gene: TRBJ1-4; CDR3 protein: CASSSGDRGSEKLFF
CDR3 length: 14; V gene: TRBV3-1; J gene: TRBJ1-5; CDR3 protein: CASSPWLGTQPQHF
CDR3 length: 17; V gene: TRBV7-3; J gene: TRBJ2-3; CDR3 protein: CASSSGLAGGYTDTQYF
CDR3 length: 16; V gene: TRBV5-6; J gene: TRBJ2-1; CDR3 protein: CASSLGAGLPYNEQFF
CDR3 length: 16; V gene: TRBV7-9; J gene: TRBJ2-2; CDR3 protein: CASSLARGKPAGELFF
CDR3 length: 14; V gene: TRBV5-1; J gene: TRBJ2-1; CDR3 protein: CASANPGLTNEQFF
CDR3 length: 15; V gene: TRBV7-9; J gene: TRBJ1-5; CDR3 protein: CASSLAWSDNQPQHF
CDR3 length: 13; V gene: TRBV9; J gene: TRBJ1-2; CDR3 protein: CASSVEEGYGYTF
CDR3 length: 14; V gene: TRBV2; J gene: TRBJ2-7; CDR3 protein: CASSEYVSSYEQYF
CDR3 length: 16; V gene: TRBV5-4; J gene: TRBJ1-4; CDR3 protein: CASSVDRGRTNEKLFF
CDR3 length: 15; V gene: TRBV11-2; J gene: TRBJ2-2; CDR3 protein: CASSPTAGASGELFF
CDR3 length: 17; V gene: TRBV7-2; J gene: TRBJ2-1; CDR3 protein: CASSLALTSGVNNEQFF
CDR3 length: 14; V gene: TRBV5-1; J gene: TRBJ2-5; CDR3 protein: CASSSPPVQETQYF
CDR3 length: 15; V gene: TRBV5-1; J gene: TRBJ2-2; CDR3 protein: CASSLQGPGTGELFF
CDR3 length: 13; V gene: TRBV5-6; J gene: TRBJ2-1; CDR3 protein: CASSPWGTGVAFF
CDR3 length: 13; V gene: TRBV20-1; J gene: TRBJ1-1; CDR3 protein: CSAPVVKNTEAFF
CDR3 length: 14; V gene: TRBV5-1; J gene: TRBJ2-3; CDR3 protein: CASRADSSTDTQYF
CDR3 length: 12; V gene: TRBV29-1; J gene: TRBJ1-4; CDR3 protein: CSVESGPEKLFF
CDR3 length: 15; V gene: TRBV11-1; J gene: TRBJ2-7; CDR3 protein: CASEDGGGLSYEQYF
CDR3 length: 17; V gene: TRBV5-1; J gene: TRBJ1-6; CDR3 protein: CASSFGVTTANNSPLHF
CDR3 length: 15; V gene: TRBV20-1; J gene: TRBJ1-5; CDR3 protein: CSAGLGTEPNQPQHF
CDR3 length: 17; V gene: TRBV24-1; J gene: TRBJ2-6; CDR3 protein: CATSDGVGLSGANVLTF
CDR3 length: 13; V gene: TRBV6-6; J gene: TRBJ2-7; CDR3 protein: CASGVSNSYEQYF
CDR3 length: 17; V gene: TRBV12-3/TRBV12-4; J gene: TRBJ2-3; CDR3 protein: CASSLGWSWGTTDTQYF
CDR3 length: 17; V gene: TRBV11-2; J gene: TRBJ1-2; CDR3 protein: CASSLEMPRGGLNGYTF
CDR3 length: 17; V gene: TRBV20-1; J gene: TRBJ2-2; CDR3 protein: CSARDHRAGGPTGELFF
CDR3 length: 11; V gene: TRBV12-3/TRBV12-4; J gene: TRBJ2-5; CDR3 protein: CASSFDETQYF
CDR3 length: 15; V gene: TRBV5-1; J gene: TRBJ2-5; CDR3 protein: CASSPRGSPQETQYF
CDR3 length: 13; V gene: TRBV20-1; J gene: TRBJ1-2; CDR3 protein: CSALLQGRYGYTF
CDR3 length: 17; V gene: TRBV6-5; J gene: TRBJ2-7; CDR3 protein: CASSSRNPTGSGYEQYF
CDR3 length: 13; V gene: TRBV20-1; J gene: TRBJ2-7; CDR3 protein: CSATGLADYEQYF
CDR3 length: 17; V gene: TRBV6-1; J gene: TRBJ1-1; CDR3 protein: CASTLTGAGRMNTEAFF
CDR3 length: 11; V gene: TRBV6-5; J gene: TRBJ2-1; CDR3 protein: CASSTRNEQFF
CDR3 length: 13; V gene: TRBV6-5; J gene: TRBJ2-2; CDR3 protein: CASSNTGTGELFF
CDR3 length: 16; V gene: TRBV12-3/TRBV12-4; J gene: TRBJ2-3; CDR3 protein: CASSLPRSGGWNTQYF
CDR3 length: 13; V gene: TRBV7-3; J gene: TRBJ1-6; CDR3 protein: CASSLKRNSPLHF
CDR3 length: 14; V gene: TRBV29-1; J gene: TRBJ2-6; CDR3 protein: CSVELSHGANVLTF
CDR3 length: 14; V gene: TRBV20-1; J gene: TRBJ1-5; CDR3 protein: CSAPGQISNQPQHF
CDR3 length: 15; V gene: TRBV7-2; J gene: TRBJ2-3; CDR3 protein: CASSFGGFSTDTQYF
CDR3 length: 14; V gene: TRBV3-1; J gene: TRBJ2-1; CDR3 protein: CASSQVAGGRLQFF
CDR3 length: 13; V gene: TRBV11-2; J gene: TRBJ1-1; CDR3 protein: CASSFAVTTEAFF
CDR3 length: 15; V gene: TRBV6-2/TRBV6-3; J gene: TRBJ2-1; CDR3 protein: CASSSQAGGPNEQFF
CDR3 length: 14; V gene: TRBV29-1; J gene: TRBJ2-7; CDR3 protein: CSVQEAGGSYEQYF
CDR3 length: 15; V gene: TRBV5-1; J gene: TRBJ2-7; CDR3 protein: CASSSGAGGDYEQYF
CDR3 length: 16; V gene: TRBV5-6; J gene: TRBJ2-4; CDR3 protein: CASSPWVGLAKNIQYF
CDR3 length: 14; V gene: TRBV12-3/TRBV12-4; J gene: TRBJ2-7; CDR3 protein: CASSFTDNSYEQYF
CDR3 length: 12; V gene: TRBV20-1; J gene: TRBJ1-2; CDR3 protein: CLGDGGGHGYIF
CDR3 length: 15; V gene: TRBV6-1; J gene: TRBJ1-2; CDR3 protein: CASLDRVSENYGYTF
CDR3 length: 11; V gene: TRBV2; J gene: TRBJ1-1; CDR3 protein: CASGGNTEAFF
CDR3 length: 13; V gene: TRBV30; J gene: TRBJ2-2; CDR3 protein: CAWTGLNAGELFF
CDR3 length: 15; V gene: TRBV7-2; J gene: TRBJ2-5; CDR3 protein: CASSHSAGAGETQYF